This is a list of T cell receptor beta chains from one sample in a study of CD4 T cells in relation to SARS-CoV-2 and coronaviruses. No antigen is known for these receptors. Profiling relied on immunoSEQ multiplex PCR, and the TCRdb table lists in-frame clones only, not all of them. The sample holds over 40,000 clones; roughly 84% are singletons and the top ten take over 0.95%. Sequenced sample: naive CD4+ T cells from PBMCs, cultured in vitro. The origin of the receptors is an adult with COVID-19. Both conserved end residues are part of each CDR3. D genes are given only for firm matches. Clone sizes are given selectively: once, few, many, or a class where the clone is expanded.

d_call j_call clone_size v_call cdr3_length cdr3_nt cdr3_aa
- TRBJ2-3 - TRBV2 14 TGTGCCAGCAGGGGGAGGGGGCCCACAGATACGCAGTATTTT CASRGRGPTDTQYF
- TRBJ2-3 - TRBV7-3 15 TGTGCCAGCAGCCCCTCCGGGTCTAGCACAGATACGCAGTATTTT CASSPSGSSTDTQYF
TRBD1 TRBJ1-6 few TRBV19 15 TGTGCCAGTCGGGACAGGGGATTTCGTAATTCACCCCTCCACTTT CASRDRGFRNSPLHF
- TRBJ2-1 - TRBV7-3 15 TGTGCCAGCAGCTTTGTTCCTGTCTCCTACAATGAGCAGTTCTTC CASSFVPVSYNEQFF
TRBD2 TRBJ2-7 few TRBV27 14 TGTGCCAGCAGTTTGCGGCTAGCGGCTACGGAACAGTACTTC CASSLRLAATEQYF
- TRBJ2-3 - TRBV3-1/TRBV3-2 12 TGTGCCAGCAGCGTAACCTCAGATACGCAGTATTTT CASSVTSDTQYF
- TRBJ1-1 - TRBV13 15 TGTGCCAGCAGTCTGCGAAGGGGGGCGTACACTGAAGCTTTCTTT CASSLRRGAYTEAFF
TRBD2 TRBJ2-6 - TRBV18 18 TGTGCCAGCTCAGAGCGGGAGGGCCTTTTCTCTGGGGCCAACGTCCTGACTTTC CASSEREGLFSGANVLTF
TRBD2 TRBJ2-1 few TRBV24-1 16 TGTGCCACCAGTGACGCCGGGACTAGCGGATACAATGAGCAGTTCTTC CATSDAGTSGYNEQFF
- TRBJ2-1 - TRBV7-9 13 TGTGCCAGCAACCGGGACTTCCAGAATGAGCAGTTCTTC CASNRDFQNEQFF
TRBD2 TRBJ2-5 - TRBV5-4 15 TGTGCCAGCAGCCCTGGGACTAGCCTCGGGGAGACCCAGTACTTC CASSPGTSLGETQYF
TRBD2 TRBJ2-1 - TRBV3-1/TRBV3-2 17 TGTGCCAGCAGCCAAGCGTCTAGCGGGCTTTCCTACAATGAGCAGTTCTTC CASSQASSGLSYNEQFF
- TRBJ2-3 - TRBV19 17 TGTGCCAGTAGTATAGTTCGGGTAAGGGGAGTACCAGATACGCAGTATTTT CASSIVRVRGVPDTQYF
TRBD2 TRBJ2-7 - TRBV6-1 15 TGTGCCAGCAGTGAAGCTAGCGGGAGCTCCTACGAGCAGTACTTC CASSEASGSSYEQYF
- TRBJ2-3 - TRBV4-2 12 TGTGCCAGCAGCGATAGCACAGATACGCAGTATTTT CASSDSTDTQYF
- TRBJ1-1 - TRBV19 14 TGTGCCAGTAGTGGGGGGGAGAGGAACACTGAAGCTTTCTTT CASSGGERNTEAFF
- TRBJ2-7 - TRBV15 13 TGTGCCACCAGCAGGGAGCCATCATACGAGCAGTACTTC CATSREPSYEQYF
- TRBJ1-1 - TRBV6-5 14 TGTGCCAGCAGTTCGCAGGGGATGAACACTGAAGCTTTCTTT CASSSQGMNTEAFF
TRBD2 TRBJ2-1 - TRBV29-1 17 TGCAGCGCCGAGGGGCCTTCGGGAGGGGGATCCTACAATGAGCAGTTCTTC CSAEGPSGGGSYNEQFF
TRBD1 TRBJ2-5 once TRBV28 16 TGTGCCAGCAGTACGGGGACAGGGATCCTCCGCGAGACCCAGTACTTC CASSTGTGILRETQYF
TRBD2 TRBJ2-5 - TRBV7-9 16 TGTGCCAGCAGCTCTAGACTAGCGGGAGGGCCGGAGACCCAGTACTTC CASSSRLAGGPETQYF
TRBD1 TRBJ2-7 - TRBV5-1 14 TGCGCCAGCAGCTTACTAGACAGGGTGGGCGAGCAGTACTTC CASSLLDRVGEQYF
- TRBJ1-5 - TRBV5-5 13 TGTGCCAGCAGCCGACAGCTGAATCAGCCCCAGCATTTT CASSRQLNQPQHF
- TRBJ2-7 - TRBV2 15 TGTGCCAGCAGCTTAAGGGTCTCTAGGACCTACGAGCAGTACTTC CASSLRVSRTYEQYF
- TRBJ2-7 - TRBV5-4 15 TGTGCCAGCAGTTCGCGAGAGGGACGGTCCTACGAGCAGTACTTC CASSSREGRSYEQYF
TRBD2 TRBJ2-3 - TRBV4-3 16 TGCGCCAGCAGCCAAGAACTAGCGGGAGGGGTAGATACGCAGTATTTT CASSQELAGGVDTQYF
- TRBJ2-6 - TRBV7-6 15 TGTGCCAGCAGCACACTAGACTCTGGGGCCAACGTCCTGACTTTC CASSTLDSGANVLTF
- TRBJ2-2 - TRBV11-2 11 TGTGCCAGCACCAAGTCCGGGGAGCTGTTTTTT CASTKSGELFF
- TRBJ2-5 few TRBV24-1 13 TGTGCCACCAGTGATTTGCCTCAAGAGACCCAGTACTTC CATSDLPQETQYF
TRBD2 TRBJ2-5 - TRBV7-2 19 TGTGCCAGCACCTCCACCGGGACTAGCGGGAGTTTGTTCCAAGAGACCCAGTACTTC CASTSTGTSGSLFQETQYF
TRBD2 TRBJ2-7 - TRBV28 14 TGTGCCAGCAGATCTAGCGGGGCCTCCTACGAGCAGTACTTC CASRSSGASYEQYF
- TRBJ1-4 - TRBV6-5 14 TGTGCCAGCAGCCGTTCGGCAACTAATGAAAAACTGTTTTTT CASSRSATNEKLFF
- TRBJ2-7 - TRBV28 14 TGTGCCAGCAGTCGGACACCCCTCTCCTACGAGCAGTACTTC CASSRTPLSYEQYF
- TRBJ2-7 - TRBV5-1 12 TGCGCCAGCAGCTTCGGTACCTACGAGCAGTACTTC CASSFGTYEQYF
- TRBJ2-5 - TRBV2 15 TGTGCCAGCGCCCTTGGATCTGGGTTCGGAGAGACCCAGTACTTC CASALGSGFGETQYF
TRBD1 TRBJ1-5 - TRBV19 19 TGTGCCAGTATTGTTAGAGGTAGGTCCGACAGGGGAAGCAATCAGCCCCAGCATTTT CASIVRGRSDRGSNQPQHF
TRBD1 TRBJ2-3 - TRBV4-1 16 TGCGCCAGCAGCCTGACAGGGTCCAAAGGCACAGATACGCAGTATTTT CASSLTGSKGTDTQYF
TRBD2 TRBJ2-2 - TRBV3-1/TRBV3-2 17 TGTGCCAGCAGCCAAGGGGCGGGAGGGCCGGGCACCGGGGAGCTGTTTTTT CASSQGAGGPGTGELFF
- TRBJ2-1 - TRBV6-5 15 TGTGCCAACACGAGACTGGCAGAGGGATACAATGAGCAGTTCTTC CANTRLAEGYNEQFF
- TRBJ2-7 - TRBV2 14 TGTGCCAGCAAAATATACACGACCACCTACGAGCAGTACTTC CASKIYTTTYEQYF